The 3 T cell receptor beta chains listed next were all sequenced from one sample in a study of control samples from healthy donors and cancer patients. Clones were read by immunoSEQ multiplex PCR, and TCRdb kept only the in-frame ones, dropping some. The sample has about 96,000 clones; 90% to 95% are singletons. The sample consisted of blood. These TCRs come from a man aged 18-30 years in good health.

The chain links TRBV19 to TRBJ2-2; D is possibly TRBD1 (5 bases). Germline assignment: CDR1 LNHDA and CDR2 SQIVND (reference sequence). The CDR3 covers 12 residues. V gave up 10 bases and J gave up 6 bases, with 12 bases separating them. CDR3 protein: CAIQKGAGELFF. The CDR3 nucleotides read TGTGCCATTCAGAAAGGGGCCGGGGAGCTGTTTTTT.

The rearrangement uses TRBV6-2 or TRBV6-3 and TRBJ2-7; 10 bases map to TRBD1. The CDR3 runs 17 residues. The trim removed 5 bases at V and 2 bases at J, leaving 12 bases unmatched. Germline CDR1 reads MNHEY; CDR2 reads SVGEGT. The CDR3 sequence is CASSKGDRGVVAYEQYF. The CDR3 DNA is TGTGCCAGCAGTAAGGGGGACAGGGGCGTTGTGGCCTACGAGCAGTACTTC.

The chain combines TRBV7-2 with TRBJ1-2, with 8 bases fitting TRBD1. There are 15 residues in the CDR3. V was pared by 5 bases and J by 7 bases, with 12 bases of the junction left unmatched. Per the germline V gene, CDR1 is SGHTA and CDR2 is FQGNSA. The CDR3 region is CASSPGQGQMGGYTF. The DNA for the CDR3 is TGTGCCAGCAGCCCCGGACAGGGACAGATGGGTGGCTACACCTTC.